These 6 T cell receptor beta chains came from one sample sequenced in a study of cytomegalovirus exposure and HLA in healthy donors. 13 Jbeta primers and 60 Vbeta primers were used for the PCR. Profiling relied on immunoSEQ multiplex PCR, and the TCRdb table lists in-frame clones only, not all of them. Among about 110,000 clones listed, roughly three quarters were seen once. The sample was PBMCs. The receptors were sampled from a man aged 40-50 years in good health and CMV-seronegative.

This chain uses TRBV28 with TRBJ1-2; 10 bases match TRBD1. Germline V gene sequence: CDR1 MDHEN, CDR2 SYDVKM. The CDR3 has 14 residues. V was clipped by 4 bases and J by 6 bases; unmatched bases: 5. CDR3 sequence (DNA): TGTGCCAGCAGTTCCGAGGGACAGGGGAATGGCTACACCTTC. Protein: CASSSEGQGNGYTF.

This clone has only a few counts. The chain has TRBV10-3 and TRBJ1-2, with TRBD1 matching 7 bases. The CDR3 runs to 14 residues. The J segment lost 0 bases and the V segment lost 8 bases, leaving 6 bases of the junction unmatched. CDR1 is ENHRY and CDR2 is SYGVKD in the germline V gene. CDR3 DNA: TGTGCCATCCGGAGGGGGCAAACTAACTATGGCTACACCTTC. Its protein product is CAIRRGQTNYGYTF.

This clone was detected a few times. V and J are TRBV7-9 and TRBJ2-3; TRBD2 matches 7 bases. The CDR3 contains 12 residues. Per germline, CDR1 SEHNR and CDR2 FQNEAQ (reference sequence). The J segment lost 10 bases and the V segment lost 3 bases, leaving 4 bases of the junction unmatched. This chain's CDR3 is CASSLRLAAQYF. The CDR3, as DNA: TGTGCCAGCAGCTTGCGGCTAGCGGCGCAGTATTTT. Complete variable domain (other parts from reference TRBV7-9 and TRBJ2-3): DTGVSQNPRHKITKRGQNVTFRCDPISEHNRLYWYRQTLGQGPEFLTYFQNEAQLEKSRLLSDRFSAERPKGSFSTLEIQRTEQGDSAMYLCASSLRLAAQYFGPGTRLTVL.

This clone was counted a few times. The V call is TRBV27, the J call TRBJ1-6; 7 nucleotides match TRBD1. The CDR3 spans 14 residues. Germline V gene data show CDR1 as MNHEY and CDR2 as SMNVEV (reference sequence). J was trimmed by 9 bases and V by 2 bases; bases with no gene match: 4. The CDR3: CASSLIGGSSPLHF. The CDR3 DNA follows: TGTGCCAGCAGTTTAATAGGGGGCTCTTCACCCCTCCACTTT.

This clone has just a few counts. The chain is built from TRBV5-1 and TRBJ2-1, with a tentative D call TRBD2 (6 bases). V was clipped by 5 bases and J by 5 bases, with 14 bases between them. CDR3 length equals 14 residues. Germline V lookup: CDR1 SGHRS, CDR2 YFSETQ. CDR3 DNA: TGCGCCAGCAGACTTATCGAGCGGGACAATGAGCAGTTCTTC. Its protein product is CASRLIERDNEQFF.

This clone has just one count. The CDR3 region is CATGGGTEAFF. CDR3 DNA sequence: TGTGCCACCGGGGGGGGCACTGAAGCTTTCTTT. The chain recombines TRBV2 with TRBJ1-1; D perhaps matches TRBD1 (5 bases). The CDR3 has 11 residues. Germline V CDR1 and CDR2: SNHLY, FYNNEI. V was shortened by 10 bases and J by 4 bases, with 10 bases between the two germline ends.